This TCR beta chain is drawn from a study of blood T cells in healthy people across ages. Using a J-beta primer mix together with a sample-barcoded 5' primer, a second PCR was run for about 6 to 11 cycles. From the 5' RACE reads, TCRdb called clonotypes with MiXCR, one entry per CDR3 protein. The data contain 1.5 million to 2 million distinct CDR3 sequences, roughly 30% of them singletons. This clonotype was seen ten or more times. What it binds is not known. Germline lookup yields CDR1 SGHDN and CDR2 FVKESK. The CDR3 is made up of 14 amino acids. The ends lost 0 bases at V and 2 bases at J; junction bases unmatched: 0. Points from the study as a whole: Fewer expanded clones and more diversity marked long-lived versus aged donors.

This sequence joins TRBV14 and TRBJ2-7, with 8 bases that match TRBD1. The sequence was obtained from a woman in her 30s in good health. Sequenced input: blood. The CDR3, as DNA: TGTGCCAGCAGCCAAGAACAGGGGGCCTACGAGCAGTACTTC. As protein: CASSQEQGAYEQYF. Using reference TRBV14 and TRBJ2-7 for the parts outside the CDR3, the full variable domain is EAGVTQFPSHSVIEKGQTVTLRCDPISGHDNLYWYRRVMGKEIKFLLHFVKESKQDESGMPNNRFLAERTGGTYSTLKVQPAELEDSGVYFCASSQEQGAYEQYFGPGTRLTVT.